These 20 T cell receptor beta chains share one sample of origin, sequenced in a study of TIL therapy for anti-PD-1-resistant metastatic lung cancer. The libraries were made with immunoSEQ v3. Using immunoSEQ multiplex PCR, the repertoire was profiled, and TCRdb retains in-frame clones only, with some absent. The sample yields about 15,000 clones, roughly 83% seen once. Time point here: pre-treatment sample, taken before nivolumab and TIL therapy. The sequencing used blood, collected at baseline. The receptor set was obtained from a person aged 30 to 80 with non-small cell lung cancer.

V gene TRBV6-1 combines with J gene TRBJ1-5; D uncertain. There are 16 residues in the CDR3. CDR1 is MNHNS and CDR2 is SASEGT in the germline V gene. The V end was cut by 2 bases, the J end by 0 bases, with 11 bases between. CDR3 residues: CASSEQEVSSNQPQHF. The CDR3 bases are TGTGCCAGCAGTGAACAGGAAGTCTCTAGCAATCAGCCCCAGCATTTT.

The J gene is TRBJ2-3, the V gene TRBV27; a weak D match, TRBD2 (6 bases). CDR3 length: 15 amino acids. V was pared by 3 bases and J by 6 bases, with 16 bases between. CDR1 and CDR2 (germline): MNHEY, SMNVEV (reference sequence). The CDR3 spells CASSFQNGGFDTQYF. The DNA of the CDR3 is TGTGCCAGCAGTTTCCAGAATGGGGGGTTTGATACGCAGTATTTT.

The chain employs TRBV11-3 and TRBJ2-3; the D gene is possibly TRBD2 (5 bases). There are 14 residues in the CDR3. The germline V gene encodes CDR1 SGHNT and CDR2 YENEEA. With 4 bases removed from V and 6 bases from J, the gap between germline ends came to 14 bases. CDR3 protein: CASSSLVGLDTQYF. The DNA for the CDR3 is TGTGCCAGCAGCTCCCTAGTAGGACTGGATACGCAGTATTTT. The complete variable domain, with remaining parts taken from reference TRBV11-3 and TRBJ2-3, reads EAGVVQSPRYKIIEKKQPVAFWCNPISGHNTLYWYLQNLGQGPELLIRYENEEAVDDSQLPKDRFSAERLKGVDSTLKIQPAELGDSAVYLCASSSLVGLDTQYFGPGTRLTVL.

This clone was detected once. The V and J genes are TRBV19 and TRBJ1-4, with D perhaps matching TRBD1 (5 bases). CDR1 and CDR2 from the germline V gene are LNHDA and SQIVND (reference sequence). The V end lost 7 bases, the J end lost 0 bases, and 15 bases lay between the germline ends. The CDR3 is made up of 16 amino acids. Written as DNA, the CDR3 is TGTGCCAGTACGAGGGGCTCTTGGACAACTAATGAAAAACTGTTTTTT. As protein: CASTRGSWTTNEKLFF. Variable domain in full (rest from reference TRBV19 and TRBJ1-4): DGGITQSPKYLFRKEGQNVTLSCEQNLNHDAMYWYRQDPGQGLRLIYYSQIVNDFQKGDIAEGYSVSREKKESFPLTVTSAQKNPTAFYLCASTRGSWTTNEKLFFGSGTQLSVL.

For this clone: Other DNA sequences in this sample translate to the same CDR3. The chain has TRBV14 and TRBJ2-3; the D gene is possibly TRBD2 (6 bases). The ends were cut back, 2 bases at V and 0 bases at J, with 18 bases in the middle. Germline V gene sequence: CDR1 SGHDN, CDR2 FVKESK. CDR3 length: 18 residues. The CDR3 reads CASSQHTIAEPSTDTQYF. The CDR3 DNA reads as TGTGCCAGCAGCCAACACACAATAGCGGAGCCTAGCACAGATACGCAGTATTTT.

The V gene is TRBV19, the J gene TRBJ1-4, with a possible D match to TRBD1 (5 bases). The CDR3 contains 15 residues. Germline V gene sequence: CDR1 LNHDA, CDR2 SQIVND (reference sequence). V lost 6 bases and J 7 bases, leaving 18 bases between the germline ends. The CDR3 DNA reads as TGTGCCAGTAGAGTCGGGGGTAGGGCGGGTGAAAAACTGTTTTTT. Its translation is CASRVGGRAGEKLFF.

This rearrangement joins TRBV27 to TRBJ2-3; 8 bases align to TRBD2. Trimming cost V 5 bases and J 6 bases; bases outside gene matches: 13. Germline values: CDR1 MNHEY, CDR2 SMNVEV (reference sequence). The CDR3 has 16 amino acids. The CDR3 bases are TGTGCCAGCAGTCCCCGGACTAGCAGACGATCGGATACGCAGTATTTT. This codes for CASSPRTSRRSDTQYF.

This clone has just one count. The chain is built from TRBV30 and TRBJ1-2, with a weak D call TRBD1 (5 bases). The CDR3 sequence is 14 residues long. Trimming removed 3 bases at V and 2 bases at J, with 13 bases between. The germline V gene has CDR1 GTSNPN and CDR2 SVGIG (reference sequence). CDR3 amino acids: CAWRGQPGNYGYTF. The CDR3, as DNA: TGTGCCTGGAGAGGACAACCGGGAAACTATGGCTACACCTTC. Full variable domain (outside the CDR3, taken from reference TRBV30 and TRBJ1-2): SQTIHQWPATLVQPVGSPLSLECTVEGTSNPNLYWYRQAAGRGLQLLFYSVGIGQISSEVPQNLSASRPQDRQFILSSKKLLLSDSGFYLCAWRGQPGNYGYTFGSGTRLTVV.

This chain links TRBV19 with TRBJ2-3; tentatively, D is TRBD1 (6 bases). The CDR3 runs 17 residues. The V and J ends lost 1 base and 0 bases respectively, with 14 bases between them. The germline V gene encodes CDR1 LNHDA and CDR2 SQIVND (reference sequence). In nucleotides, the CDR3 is TGTGCCAGTAGTATAGCCCTGCAGGGGCTTAGCACAGATACGCAGTATTTT. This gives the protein CASSIALQGLSTDTQYF.

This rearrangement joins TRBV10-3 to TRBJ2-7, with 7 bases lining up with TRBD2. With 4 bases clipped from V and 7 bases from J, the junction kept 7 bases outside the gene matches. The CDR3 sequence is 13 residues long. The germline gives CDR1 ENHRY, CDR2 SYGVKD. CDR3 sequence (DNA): TGTGCCATCAGTGCTGGGGGGGTGAGGGAGCAGTACTTC. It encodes CAISAGGVREQYF.

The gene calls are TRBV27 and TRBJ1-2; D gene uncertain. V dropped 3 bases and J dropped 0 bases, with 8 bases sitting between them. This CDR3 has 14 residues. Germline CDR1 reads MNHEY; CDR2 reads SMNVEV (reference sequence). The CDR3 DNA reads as TGTGCCAGCAGTTTTGCAGCCTCTAACTATGGCTACACCTTC. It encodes CASSFAASNYGYTF.

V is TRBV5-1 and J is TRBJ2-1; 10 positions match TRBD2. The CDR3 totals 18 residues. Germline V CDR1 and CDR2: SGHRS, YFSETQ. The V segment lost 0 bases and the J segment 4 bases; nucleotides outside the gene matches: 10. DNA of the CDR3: TGCGCCAGCAGCTTGGGTTGGGGTAGCGGGAGGTCTTACAATGAGCAGTTCTTC. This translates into CASSLGWGSGRSYNEQFF.

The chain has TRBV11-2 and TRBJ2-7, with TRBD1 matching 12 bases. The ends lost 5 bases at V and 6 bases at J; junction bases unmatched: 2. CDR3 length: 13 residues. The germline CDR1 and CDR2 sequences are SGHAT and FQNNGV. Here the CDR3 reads CASSRDRGREQYF. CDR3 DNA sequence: TGTGCCAGCAGCCGGGACAGGGGGCGCGAGCAGTACTTC.

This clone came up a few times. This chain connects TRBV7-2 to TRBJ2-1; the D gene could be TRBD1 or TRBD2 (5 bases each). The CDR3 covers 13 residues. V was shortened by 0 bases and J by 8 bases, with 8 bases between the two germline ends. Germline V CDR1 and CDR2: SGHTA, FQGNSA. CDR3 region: CASSLAGPDEQFF. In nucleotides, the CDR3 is TGTGCCAGCAGCTTAGCGGGACCAGATGAGCAGTTCTTC.

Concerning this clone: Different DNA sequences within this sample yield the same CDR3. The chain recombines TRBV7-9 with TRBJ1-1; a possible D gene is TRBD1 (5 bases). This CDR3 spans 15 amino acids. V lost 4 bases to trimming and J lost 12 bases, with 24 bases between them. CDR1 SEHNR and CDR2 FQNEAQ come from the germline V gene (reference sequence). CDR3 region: CASSSEGKDGALPFF. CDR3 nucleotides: TGTGCCAGCAGCTCTGAAGGTAAGGACGGGGCGCTGCCTTTCTTT.

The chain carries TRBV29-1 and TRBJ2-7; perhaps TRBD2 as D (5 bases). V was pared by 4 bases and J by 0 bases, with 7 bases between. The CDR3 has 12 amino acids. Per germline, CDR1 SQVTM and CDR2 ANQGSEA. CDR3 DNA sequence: TGCAGCGTTGCGGGGTTCTCCTACGAGCAGTACTTC. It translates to CSVAGFSYEQYF.

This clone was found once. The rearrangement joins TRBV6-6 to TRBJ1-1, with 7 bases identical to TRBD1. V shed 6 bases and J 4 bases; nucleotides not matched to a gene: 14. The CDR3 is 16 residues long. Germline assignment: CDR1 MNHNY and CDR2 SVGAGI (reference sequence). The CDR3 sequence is CASRHPADRRGTEAFF. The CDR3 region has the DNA TGTGCCAGCAGACACCCTGCGGACAGGCGGGGCACTGAAGCTTTCTTT.

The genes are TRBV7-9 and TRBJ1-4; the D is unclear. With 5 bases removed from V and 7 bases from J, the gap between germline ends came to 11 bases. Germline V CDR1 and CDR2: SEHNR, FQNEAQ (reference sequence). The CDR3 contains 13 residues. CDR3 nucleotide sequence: TGTGCCAGCAGCCCCCCCGCGGTTGAAAAACTGTTTTTT. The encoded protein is CASSPPAVEKLFF.

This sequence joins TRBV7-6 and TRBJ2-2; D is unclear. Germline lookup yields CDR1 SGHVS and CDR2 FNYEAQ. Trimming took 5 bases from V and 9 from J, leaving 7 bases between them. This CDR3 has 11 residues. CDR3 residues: CASSTYRELFF. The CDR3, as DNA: TGTGCCAGCAGCACCTACAGGGAGCTGTTTTTT.

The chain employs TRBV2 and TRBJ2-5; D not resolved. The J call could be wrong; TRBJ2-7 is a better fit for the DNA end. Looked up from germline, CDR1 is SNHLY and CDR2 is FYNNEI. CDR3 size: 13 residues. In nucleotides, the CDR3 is TGTGCCAGCAGTTCGGACGGCTCCTACGAGCAGTACTTC. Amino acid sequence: CASSSDGSYEQYF.